By share of the sample, the clone carrying this T cell receptor beta chain is medium-sized. Its target is unknown. The sample belongs to a study of radiation and T cells in renal cell carcinoma. Study conclusions and caveats: Compared with controls, irradiated tumors had more, larger dominant CDR3 motifs. Top 100 clonotypes averaged approximately 50% in irradiated versus approximately 45% in nephrectomy-only tumors.

Data came from immunoSEQ multiplex PCR; TCRdb stores just in-frame clones and leaves some out. The profile shows about 18,000 clones, over 50% of them singletons. Sample treatment: treatment-naive control, cytoreductive nephrectomy. The sample consisted of tumor tissue, taken from a patient whose treatment was nephrectomy without radiotherapy. The source is a man between 50 and 59 years old with renal cell carcinoma.

CDR3 amino acids: CASSVAGRRNQPQHF. DNA of the CDR3: TGTGCCAGTAGTGTGGCAGGGAGGCGGAATCAGCCCCAGCATTTT. The chain joins TRBV19 to TRBJ1-5; possibly TRBD1 for D (5 bases). The V end was cut by 5 bases, the J end by 4 bases, with 15 bases between. Germline V gene data show CDR1 as LNHDA and CDR2 as SQIVND (reference sequence). The CDR3 runs to 15 residues.